Below, 8 T cell receptor beta chains from the same sample are listed, as sequenced in a study of PD-L1 blockade in urothelial cancer. Sequencing used immunoSEQ multiplex PCR; TCRdb keeps in-frame clones, though not all of them. The repertoire holds about 1,300 clones, with roughly 42% as singletons. The input for sequencing was tumor tissue, taken before atezolizumab (anti-PD-L1) treatment. The receptors stem from a man in his 60s with urothelial cancer.

In its sample, this clone was seen a few times. The chain carries TRBV6-8 and TRBJ2-2; D is unresolved. Looked up from germline, CDR1 is MNHGY and CDR2 is SAAAGT. V was clipped by 4 bases and J by 7 bases, with 13 bases between them. The CDR3 sequence is 14 residues long. CDR3 bases: TGTGCCAGCAGTTCCCTTCGGGTTCGCGGGGAGCTGTTTTTT. This gives the protein CASSSLRVRGELFF.

The rearrangement links TRBV19 to TRBJ1-1, with 7 bases lining up with TRBD1. V gave up 1 base and J gave up 3 bases; unmatched junction bases: 2. The CDR3 has 14 amino acids. Germline-derived CDR1 and CDR2 are LNHDA and SQIVND (reference sequence). Here the CDR3 reads CASSIARGDTEAFF. The CDR3 region has the DNA TGTGCCAGTAGTATAGCCAGGGGGGACACTGAAGCTTTCTTT.

V gene TRBV25-1 combines with J gene TRBJ2-5; no clear D gene. The CDR3 extends over 14 amino acids. With 0 bases removed from V and 4 bases from J, the gap between germline ends came to 9 bases. In germline, CDR1 is MGHDK, CDR2 SYGVNS. CDR3 nucleotide sequence: TGTGCCAGCAGTGAATACGGGTTCAGAGAGACCCAGTACTTC. Translated, it gives CASSEYGFRETQYF.

Sample share makes this clone medium-sized (0.01 to 0.1%). The CDR3 reads CASSRGGTGANVLTF. The CDR3 DNA is TGTGCCAGCAGCCGAGGGGGGACTGGGGCCAACGTCCTGACTTTC. The chain employs TRBV11-3 and TRBJ2-6, with D perhaps given as TRBD1 or TRBD2 (6 bases each). V was pared by 5 bases and J by 2 bases, with 10 bases between. The CDR3 sequence is 15 residues long. The V gene's germline CDR1 is SGHNT and CDR2 YENEEA. The variable domain in full, with the rest retrieved from reference TRBV11-3 and TRBJ2-6, is EAGVVQSPRYKIIEKKQPVAFWCNPISGHNTLYWYLQNLGQGPELLIRYENEEAVDDSQLPKDRFSAERLKGVDSTLKIQPAELGDSAVYLCASSRGGTGANVLTFGAGSRLTVL.

This chain uses TRBV9 with TRBJ2-7; D may match TRBD1 or TRBD2 (5 bases each). Germline V gene data show CDR1 as SGDLS and CDR2 as YYNGEE. The CDR3 has 15 amino acids. V was clipped by 5 bases and J by 2 bases, with 17 bases between them. Here the CDR3 DNA reads TGTGCCAGCAGTGAAAGGGAGCAGGGAACCTACGAGCAGTACTTC. It is translated as CASSEREQGTYEQYF.

This clone was recorded a few times. This rearrangement joins TRBV19 to TRBJ1-4, with 10 bases matching TRBD1. Looked up from germline, CDR1 is LNHDA and CDR2 is SQIVND (reference sequence). The CDR3 has 15 amino acids. V lost 6 bases, J lost 5 bases, and 6 bases stayed unmatched. CDR3 region: CASRPPGQGNEKLFF. The CDR3 DNA reads TGTGCCAGTAGGCCCCCGGGACAGGGGAATGAAAAACTGTTTTTT.

The rearrangement joins TRBV18 to TRBJ2-2, with D possibly called TRBD1 or TRBD2 (7 bases each). This CDR3 is 15 amino acids long. V was trimmed by 8 bases and J by 5 bases, leaving 18 bases between them. Germline CDR1 is KGHSH and CDR2 is LQKENI. The CDR3 reads CASPTGTAGTGELFF. Written as DNA, the CDR3 is TGTGCCAGCCCGACCGGGACAGCGGGGACCGGGGAGCTGTTTTTT.

The J gene is TRBJ2-2, the V gene TRBV19; D possibly corresponds to TRBD2 (5 bases). CDR3 length: 13 residues. V gave up 7 bases and J gave up 5 bases, with 11 bases separating them. Per germline, CDR1 LNHDA and CDR2 SQIVND (reference sequence). The CDR3 DNA sequence: TGTGCCAGTAATGACCGAGGGACCGGGGAGCTGTTTTTT. It specifies CASNDRGTGELFF.